The clone carrying this T cell receptor (beta chain) was counted a single time. As yet, its antigen is unknown. An end of the junction differs from the germline gene, which may be a read error. This specimen belongs to a study of blood T cells in healthy people across ages. Findings and caveats of the study: Naive CD4+ cell counts and diversity both ran higher in long-lived than in aged donors.

Each donor supplied ten milliliters of peripheral blood. Per sample, a minimum of 6 million PBMCs were isolated. Through a sample-barcoded 5' primer and a J-beta primer mix, a second PCR was run for roughly 7 to 12 cycles. In TCRdb, the 5' RACE reads were re-called with MiXCR into one record per CDR3 protein. The repertoire holds approximately 320,000 distinct CDR3 sequences, with 27% as singletons. The CDR3 runs 16 residues. Germline V gene lookup returns CDR1 SGHTA and CDR2 FQGNSA. Sample: blood. The sequence came from a woman in her 70s in good health. The chain is built from TRBV7-2 and TRBJ2-3, with 10 bases that match TRBD2. The CDR3 region has the DNA TGTGCCAGCAGCTTCCCCCAACTAGCGGGACGAGATACGCAATATTTT. Translating gives CASSFPQLAGRDTQYF.